One and the same sample provided the 21 T cell receptor beta chains below, sequenced in a study of cytomegalovirus exposure and HLA in healthy donors. Measured with immunoSEQ multiplex PCR; TCRdb has only the in-frame clones, and not every one. This sample has 200,000 or so clones; 84% occur once, and the top ten carry roughly 12%. Input material: PBMCs. The receptors were gathered from a woman in her thirties in good health and CMV-seropositive.

There are a few counts of this clone. The genes are TRBV5-1 and TRBJ2-1; D unclear. Germline V lookup: CDR1 SGHRS, CDR2 YFSETQ. Trimming took 4 bases from V and 7 from J, leaving 9 bases between them. This CDR3 comprises 12 residues. The CDR3 DNA is TGCGCCAGCAGCCTAACGCCGAATGAGCAGTTCTTC. This encodes CASSLTPNEQFF.

Here the CDR3 DNA reads TGTGCCAGCAGCCCGCAGGGGGCAGGATATGGCTACACCTTC. The encoded protein is CASSPQGAGYGYTF. The chain couples TRBV14 to TRBJ1-2, with 8 bases fitting TRBD1. V lost 4 bases, J lost 5 bases, and 6 bases stayed unmatched. The CDR3 runs to 14 residues. Germline CDR1 reads SGHDN; CDR2 reads FVKESK.

The V gene is TRBV27, the J gene TRBJ2-3; possible D gene TRBD2, 6 bases. Germline lookup yields CDR1 MNHEY and CDR2 SMNVEV (reference sequence). V was shortened by 6 bases and J by 6 bases, with 19 bases between the two germline ends. This CDR3 has 15 residues. CDR3 bases: TGTGCCAGCAGAATCCCGGGACTGCCCGGTGATACGCAGTATTTT. Translation gives CASRIPGLPGDTQYF.

The V gene is TRBV27, the J gene TRBJ1-4, with a tentative D call TRBD1 (6 bases). This CDR3 is built from 15 residues. Germline-derived CDR1 and CDR2 are MNHEY and SMNVEV (reference sequence). V shed 5 bases and J shed 3 bases, with 13 bases lying between them. The CDR3 DNA sequence: TGTGCCAGCAGTCGGGCAGGGGCTTCTAATGAAAAACTGTTTTTT. Protein: CASSRAGASNEKLFF.

With regard to this clone: Sequence at one end of the junction differs from germline and may be a read error. This chain links TRBV5-1 with TRBJ2-5; D is perhaps TRBD2 (5 bases). The CDR3 runs 13 residues. CDR1 and CDR2 (germline): SGHRS, YFSETQ. The CDR3 region is CASRLGAEETQYF. Written as DNA, the CDR3 is TGCGCCAGCAGGTTGGGAGCGGAGGAGACCCAGTACTTC.

The gene calls are TRBV10-3 and TRBJ1-5; tentative D call: TRBD1 (5 bases). Trimming pared 4 bases from V and 0 bases from J, leaving 16 bases between. Germline CDR1 ENHRY, CDR2 SYGVKD. This CDR3 spans 17 amino acids. The DNA of the CDR3 is TGTGCCATCAGTGGAGAGGCGGACGGACATAGCAATCAGCCCCAGCATTTT. Protein sequence: CAISGEADGHSNQPQHF.

V and J are TRBV5-1 and TRBJ2-7, with a weak D call TRBD2 (6 bases). This CDR3 comprises 15 residues. Looked up from germline, CDR1 is SGHRS and CDR2 is YFSETQ. Trimming removed 2 bases from V and 0 bases from J, with 12 bases in between. The CDR3 loop reads CASSFSAGSSYEQYF. CDR3 DNA sequence: TGCGCCAGCAGCTTTTCGGCGGGGTCCTCCTACGAGCAGTACTTC.

The chain carries TRBV6-1 and TRBJ2-7; 7 bases match TRBD1. J gave up 2 bases and V 4 bases, and 5 bases lay outside the gene matches. Germline loops: CDR1 MNHNS, CDR2 SASEGT. The CDR3 has 14 amino acids. CDR3 nucleotides: TGTGCCAGCAGTGCAACCCAGGGGGCCTACGAGCAGTACTTC. Translated: CASSATQGAYEQYF.

The DNA for the CDR3 is TGTGCCAGCTCACCCCCACTAGAGCCGCATGAGCAGTTCTTC. This sequence encodes CASSPPLEPHEQFF. This rearrangement joins TRBV18 to TRBJ2-1, with D perhaps TRBD2 (5 bases). Germline loops: CDR1 KGHSH, CDR2 LQKENI. The CDR3 is 14 residues long. Trimming removed 3 bases at V and 8 bases at J, with 14 bases between.

The chain employs TRBV4-2 and TRBJ2-7, with 14 bases fitting TRBD2. V shed 4 bases, J shed 4 bases, and the junction held 6 bases outside the gene matches. CDR1 and CDR2 from the germline V gene are LGHNA and YNFKEQ. The CDR3 covers 16 residues. The CDR3 loop reads CASSPLGLAGVYEQYF. In DNA form, the CDR3 reads TGTGCCAGCAGCCCCTTGGGACTAGCGGGAGTATACGAGCAGTACTTC.

The chain employs TRBV6-5 and TRBJ1-1; no definite D call. The CDR3 length is 13 residues. CDR1 and CDR2 (germline): MNHEY, SVGAGI. The germline V and J ends were trimmed by 2 bases and 7 bases, with 11 bases remaining between them. The CDR3 DNA reads TGTGCCAGCAGTTACCACACTGAGGGTGAAGCTTTCTTT. Encoded protein: CASSYHTEGEAFF.

The genes are TRBV25-1 and TRBJ1-2; 8 positions match TRBD1. CDR3 length equals 12 residues. Germline V lookup: CDR1 MGHDK, CDR2 SYGVNS. Germline trimming cut 6 bases from V and 6 bases from J; bases unmatched to any gene: 3. The CDR3 nucleotides read TGTGCCAGCAGGGCAGGGGGCCATGGCTACACCTTC. Its translation is CASRAGGHGYTF.

The chain combines TRBV14 with TRBJ2-3; no clear D. V gave up 2 bases and J gave up 0 bases, with 3 bases separating them. CDR1 is SGHDN and CDR2 is FVKESK in the germline V gene. The CDR3 loop spans 13 amino acids. The CDR3 DNA reads TGTGCCAGCAGCCAACTTAGCACAGATACGCAGTATTTT. Protein sequence: CASSQLSTDTQYF.

The V call is TRBV28, the J call TRBJ1-2; D is unclear. Trimming took off 3 bases at V and 5 bases at J, with 7 bases between the two ends. The CDR3 extends over 12 amino acids. Germline loops: CDR1 MDHEN, CDR2 SYDVKM. CDR3 DNA: TGTGCCAGCAGTTTTGAGAGGTATGGCTACACCTTC. Amino acid sequence: CASSFERYGYTF.

The gene calls are TRBV14 and TRBJ2-6, with D tentatively TRBD2 (6 bases). CDR1 and CDR2 from the germline V gene are SGHDN and FVKESK. This CDR3 spans 17 amino acids. Between the trimmed V and J ends, which lost 4 bases and 1 base, there was a span of 14 bases. CDR3 protein: CASSRLGGVSGANVLTF. DNA for the CDR3: TGTGCCAGCAGCCGCCTGGGGGGAGTTTCTGGGGCCAACGTCCTGACTTTC.

The chain uses TRBV6-5 and TRBJ1-3; TRBD1 might be the D (6 bases). V shed 2 bases and J shed 3 bases, with 8 bases lying between them. The CDR3 spans 14 residues. The germline CDR1 and CDR2 sequences are MNHEY and SVGAGI. The CDR3 coding sequence is TGTGCCAGCAGTTACGGACAGCATGGAAACACCATATATTTT. It codes for CASSYGQHGNTIYF.

The sample holds a few counts of this clone. The gene calls are TRBV4-2 and TRBJ2-2, with D tentatively TRBD2 (6 bases). CDR1 is LGHNA and CDR2 is YNFKEQ in the germline V gene. The CDR3 is 21 amino acids. The germline V and J ends were trimmed by 4 bases and 3 bases, with 30 bases remaining between them. The CDR3 reads CASSRRLLTGEVGLDTGELFF. The CDR3 DNA follows: TGTGCCAGCAGCCGCCGGTTGCTGACGGGAGAAGTTGGGCTGGACACCGGGGAGCTGTTTTTT.

This clone was seen only a few times. V usage is TRBV4-1 and J usage is TRBJ1-5; D is unresolved. V lost 3 bases, J lost 3 bases, and 6 bases lay in between. CDR1 and CDR2 (germline): MGHRA, YSYEKL. The CDR3 runs to 13 residues. The CDR3 sequence: CASSHSPNQPQHF. CDR3 nucleotides: TGCGCCAGCAGCCATAGTCCCAATCAGCCCCAGCATTTT.

The V gene is TRBV28, the J gene TRBJ2-4; the D gene is possibly TRBD2 (6 bases). The CDR3 covers 17 residues. Germline assignment: CDR1 MDHEN and CDR2 SYDVKM. Trimming removed 8 bases at V and 3 bases at J, with 23 bases between. The CDR3 nucleotides read TGTGCCAGCGCAACTCAAGGAGGGTGGGTAGGCAAAAACATTCAGTACTTC. It yields the protein CASATQGGWVGKNIQYF.

This clone has more than one count but fewer than ten. The gene calls are TRBV19 and TRBJ1-5; D is ambiguous. The length of the CDR3 is 13 residues. Between the trimmed V and J ends, which lost 3 bases and 5 bases, there was a span of 8 bases. Germline V gene lookup returns CDR1 LNHDA and CDR2 SQIVND (reference sequence). The CDR3 DNA is TGTGCCAGTAGTATCAGCAGCGATCAGCCCCAGCATTTT. Translating gives CASSISSDQPQHF.

The genes are TRBV20-1 and TRBJ2-7; 7 bases are shared with TRBD1. This CDR3 comprises 11 residues. Trimming took 4 bases from V and 7 from J; bases not matched to a gene: 4. Germline CDR1 is DFQATT and CDR2 is SNEGSKA (reference sequence). The CDR3 sequence is CSAMTGYEQYF. Here the CDR3 DNA reads TGCAGTGCTATGACAGGGTATGAGCAGTACTTC.